This T cell receptor (beta chain) is from a study of identical twins. Broader study findings: Conclusions rested on cross-sectional statistics rather than following the same donors. Insertions ran lower in abundant cord blood beta clonotypes, though not in memory repertoires.

Template switching added a universal primer binding site, and final cDNA carried unique molecular identifiers. TCRdb re-derived calls from the 5' RACE reads in MiXCR, one entry per CDR3 protein. The sample shows 1.5 million to 2 million distinct CDR3 sequences, less than 40% of them seen only once. A remark on this clonotype: Antigen unknown. This may come from a read error, since a much larger clone is one base off.

The CDR3 is made up of 13 amino acids. Per the germline V gene, CDR1 is PRHDT and CDR2 is FYEKMQ (reference sequence). No donor was unhealthy or non-Caucasian. The sequenced sample was cord blood. V gene TRBV13 combines with J gene TRBJ2-7, with 9 bases fitting TRBD2. The source is a newborn girl in good health. The CDR3 here is CAGSRGLAYEQYF. CDR3 nucleotide sequence: TGTGCCGGCAGCAGGGGACTAGCTTACGAGCAGTACTTC.